A single TCR beta chain is shown here with its context. What it binds is unknown. V lost 5 bases to trimming and J lost 5 bases, with 11 bases between them. The CDR3 is 13 amino acids. Germline assignment: CDR1 MDHEN and CDR2 SYDVKM. Deep-level running was used for the assay. An even split of each subset's genomic DNA across several immunoSEQ plates was performed. The assay was immunoSEQ multiplex PCR, and TCRdb's table has in-frame clones only and misses some. The sample contains about 2,200,000 clones, about 92% of which appear only once. CD45RO-negative cells were positively selected for CCR7, leaving out terminally differentiated effector memory CD45RA+ cells. This sample stems from a study of shared clonotypes between healthy human individuals. General study results and limits: Though the depth was large, rarefaction showed that sorted-subset sequencing was incomplete. Larger richness was generally estimated for naive than memory subsets.

This sequence originates from a man between 18 and 35 years old in good health. Some clones in this sample may be carry-over from other donors' samples. Sample: naive CD8+ T cells from PBMCs. The chain recombines TRBV28 with TRBJ2-3; possible D gene TRBD1, 6 bases. The CDR3 region has the DNA TGTGCCAGCAGTGCAGGGGCCCTAGATACGCAGTATTTT. It yields the protein CASSAGALDTQYF.